A single sample gave rise to the 7 T cell receptor beta chains below, sequenced in a study of CD4 T cells in relation to SARS-CoV-2 and coronaviruses. Antigens for these TCRs are unknown. Only in-frame clones appear in the TCRdb table, and some are missing; sequencing was by immunoSEQ multiplex PCR. Altogether some 43,000 clones are present, about 80% being singletons, with the ten largest covering more than 1.3%. Sequencing was done on a sample of naive CD4+ T cells from PBMCs, cultured in vitro. Subset: naive CD4+ T cells isolated by negative enrichment. The receptors originated from an adult with COVID-19.

The rearrangement links TRBV30 to TRBJ2-7; D may be TRBD2 (5 bases). CDR1 and CDR2 (germline): GTSNPN, SVGIG (reference sequence). The CDR3 is made up of 14 amino acids. Deletions cut 7 bases from V and 4 bases from J, with 20 bases between. The chain's CDR3 is CASKSTGSKYEQYF. CDR3 sequence (DNA): TGTGCCTCCAAATCGACGGGGAGTAAATACGAGCAGTACTTC.

The rearrangement joins TRBV7-8 to TRBJ2-1, with 8 nucleotides matching TRBD2. The germline V gene encodes CDR1 SGHVS and CDR2 FQNEAQ. The CDR3 is 17 amino acids. V dropped 5 bases and J dropped 8; count of bases not matched to a gene: 17. For the CDR3, the DNA is TGTGCCAGCAGCCACCCTAGCGGGTCCGCTCCGAGGGATGAGCAGTTCTTC. It is translated as CASSHPSGSAPRDEQFF. The whole variable domain, remainder taken from reference TRBV7-8 and TRBJ2-1, is GAGVSQSPRYKVAKRGQDVALRCDPISGHVSLFWYQQALGQGPEFLTYFQNEAQLDKSGLPSDRFFAERPEGSVSTLKIQRTQQEDSAVYLCASSHPSGSAPRDEQFFGPGTRLTVL.

The chain couples TRBV27 to TRBJ2-5, with 7 bases aligning to TRBD2. The CDR3 is 13 residues long. V lost 3 bases to trimming and J lost 3 bases; unmatched junction nucleotides: 1. The germline V gene encodes CDR1 MNHEY and CDR2 SMNVEV (reference sequence). The CDR3 DNA sequence: TGTGCCAGCAGTTTTGCGGGGGAAGAGACCCAGTACTTC. It translates to CASSFAGEETQYF.

The rearrangement joins TRBV19 to TRBJ2-3; the D gene is possibly TRBD1 (6 bases). V lost 4 bases, J lost 9 bases, and 20 bases lay in between. Germline V gives CDR1 LNHDA, CDR2 SQIVND (reference sequence). The CDR3 spans 15 residues. The CDR3 loop reads CASSTTGHNKQTQYF. CDR3 sequence (DNA): TGTGCCAGTAGTACCACAGGGCACAACAAGCAGACGCAGTATTTT.

The chain has TRBV27 and TRBJ1-1; unclear D gene. CDR1 MNHEY and CDR2 SMNVEV come from the germline V gene (reference sequence). The germline V and J ends were trimmed by 2 bases and 6 bases, with 10 bases remaining between them. This CDR3 spans 13 amino acids. CDR3 loop: CASSLETRSEAFF. CDR3 in DNA: TGTGCCAGCAGTTTAGAGACGAGGTCTGAAGCTTTCTTT.

The chain has TRBV14 and TRBJ2-7; D possibly corresponds to TRBD1 (7 bases). Germline V lookup: CDR1 SGHDN, CDR2 FVKESK. The CDR3 runs 18 residues. V shed 2 bases and J shed 4 bases, with 24 bases lying between them. CDR3 protein: CASSQSTPTEGAAYEQYF. The CDR3 coding sequence is TGTGCCAGCAGCCAATCTACCCCAACGGAGGGGGCTGCGTACGAGCAGTACTTC. Filled out from reference TRBV14 and TRBJ2-7, the complete variable domain reads EAGVTQFPSHSVIEKGQTVTLRCDPISGHDNLYWYRRVMGKEIKFLLHFVKESKQDESGMPNNRFLAERTGGTYSTLKVQPAELEDSGVYFCASSQSTPTEGAAYEQYFGPGTRLTVT.

V is TRBV6-2 or TRBV6-3 and J is TRBJ2-7; TRBD2 matches at 7 bases. The V segment lost 4 bases and the J segment 2 bases; nucleotides outside the gene matches: 17. The germline gives CDR1 MNHEY, CDR2 SVGEGT. This CDR3 comprises 18 residues. The CDR3 nucleotides read TGTGCCAGCAGTTCCTTAGGACTAGGCCTCATGAAGACCTACGAGCAGTACTTC. Translated: CASSSLGLGLMKTYEQYF.